This is a list of T cell receptor beta chains from one sample in a study of immune cell composition in non-small cell lung cancer. The table came from immunoSEQ multiplex PCR; TCRdb's copy has only in-frame clones and leaves some out. The sample carries approximately 1,600 clones, about 77% recorded once. These data were also filed under a second study, of CD4 T cells in lung cancer.

Sequencing was done on a sample of lung tumor tissue. These receptors were obtained from a human donor with non-small cell lung cancer. Each CDR3 is given with its conserved first and last residue. Each record gives: CDR3 length, J gene, clone size, D gene, V gene, CDR3 protein. D genes are given only for firm matches. Where a row states a size, it is once, few, many or the class of an expanded clone; other rows omit it.

length: 16; J: TRBJ2-6; size: NA; D: NA; V: TRBV7-2; CDR3: CASSSYTLSGANVLTF
length: 16; J: TRBJ2-3; size: NA; D: NA; V: TRBV10-1; CDR3: CASLISGEGMTDTQYF
length: 13; J: NA; size: NA; D: NA; V: TRBV5-1; CDR3: CASSRTASYEQYF
length: 13; J: TRBJ2-7; size: NA; D: NA; V: TRBV7-3; CDR3: CASSPRPGNEQYF
length: 11; J: TRBJ1-4; size: NA; D: NA; V: TRBV30; CDR3: CAWSGGGKLFF
length: 16; J: TRBJ2-2; size: NA; D: TRBD1; V: TRBV11-1; CDR3: CASSGHVGTGAGELFF
length: 16; J: TRBJ2-3; size: large; D: TRBD2; V: TRBV7-6; CDR3: CASSLGGAGGLDTQYF
length: 15; J: TRBJ2-2; size: large; D: TRBD2; V: TRBV10-2; CDR3: CASSGSGGHTGELFF
length: 18; J: TRBJ2-7; size: NA; D: TRBD2; V: TRBV7-9; CDR3: CASSLAVRLAGGNYEQYF
length: 12; J: TRBJ1-1; size: few; D: NA; V: TRBV28; CDR3: CASTPGGTEAFF
length: 17; J: TRBJ2-6; size: NA; D: NA; V: TRBV5-1; CDR3: CASSFTGDLIGANVLTF
length: 16; J: TRBJ2-7; size: NA; D: TRBD2; V: TRBV10-3; CDR3: CAISRGSGGTFYEQYF
length: 15; J: TRBJ1-2; size: NA; D: TRBD1; V: TRBV9; CDR3: CASSPPRQGDYGYTF
length: 12; J: TRBJ1-5; size: NA; D: NA; V: TRBV7-9; CDR3: CASGAEDQPQHF